One TCR beta chain is described in this entry. Its recognized antigen is unknown. The record has no base qualities; no much larger clone is one base away. Receptor amplification or capture employed the immunoSEQ multiplex PCR assay. For the multiplex PCR, a mixture combining 60 forward primers for TCR Vbeta segments and 13 reverse primers for TCR Jbeta segments was used. Amplification of the CDR3 region of rearranged TCR beta genes was performed with a multiplex PCR assay on genomic DNA. Amplified TCR beta libraries were sequenced as 87-base-pair reads on the Illumina HiSeq System. As for the authors' bioinformatics: Across the 700 or so repertoires, a later analysis counted approximately 83 million unique TCR beta chains, some 11 million of which were shared by at least two donors. Raw reads were error-corrected and collapsed into unique sequences by a nearest-neighbor algorithm in which closely related sequences were merged to remove PCR and sequencing errors. CDR3 sequences were aligned to IMGT reference sequences to assign V, D and J gene segments. For a sequence to be retained, a match of at least six nucleotides to both a V gene segment and a J gene segment was required. Rearrangements were classified as productive when the CDR3 lacked stop codons and remained in frame with V and J, and all other rearrangements were classified as non-productive. CDR3 was defined by IMGT convention, running from the second conserved V-encoded cysteine to the conserved J-encoded phenylalanine. Sequences without an unambiguous match to a single V gene segment were excluded from the earlier analysis of over 500 of the donors. An earlier analysis of fewer than 650 of the donors classified V segments as functional when productive rearrangements were above 56.7% and as segregating when the standard deviation between donors was above 5%. A statistical classification framework was developed to diagnose cytomegalovirus status using the catalog of TCR beta chain sequences. In a later analysis, V and J genes were assigned by comparing TCR nucleotide sequences against IMGT/GENE-DB human TR gene sequences. A later analysis assigned CDR3 sequences and most-parsimonious VDJ recombination scenarios with the TCRdist pipeline. In a later analysis, each TCR beta chain was defined by its CDR3 amino acid sequence together with its V-gene family, and reads without a unique V-gene family were excluded. As a way to deal with suspected cross-contamination and a sequencing artifact, a later analysis dropped more than 500 nucleotide sequences that were highly shared and had low generation probability. A later analysis calculated a clonal expansion index for each public chain from normalized within-repertoire ranks of inferred template counts. In a later analysis, generation probabilities were computed using a VDJ recombination model fitted to out-of-frame rearrangements, and the results were checked against IGoR. In a later analysis, TCR-TCR, TCR-HLA and TCR-CMV co-occurrence was scored with hypergeometric tests, and a repertoire-size bias correction was applied to TCR pairs. In a later analysis, false discovery rates were estimated by permuting HLA or CMV assignments 20 times. In a later analysis, co-occurring TCRs were grouped with DBSCAN, and TCRdist sequence similarity was added when clustering was performed within HLA-allele-positive subsets. Co-occurrence clustering excluded repertoires with fewer than 30,000 or more than 120,000 public chains, plus five with anomalous nucleotide sharing. This immuneACCESS table, as held by TCRdb, lists in-frame sequences with V and J called but not all clones. Of the missing ones, under half trace to an unresolved V gene in checked studies; the others have no known cause. That table is the source of V, J and clone size, and D and trimming were worked out from the DNA. The sample table lists 150,000 or so clones, around 74% of them with a count of one. In total, the top ten clones hold roughly 2.8% of the sample.

The cohort consisted of 666 healthy bone marrow donors. Cohort members were all nominally healthy when sampled, although unrecorded immune exposures were likely present. The donor was CMV seronegative and belonged to the group of 352 seronegative cohort members. A peripheral blood sample was collected from each donor, and TCR beta sequencing was performed on peripheral blood mononuclear cells. The Qiagen DNeasy Blood Extraction Kit was used to extract genomic DNA from the blood cell samples. The data derive from a study of cytomegalovirus exposure and HLA in healthy donors (dated by TCRdb to 2015 to 2018). About the full investigation: According to an earlier analysis of 450 to 650 of the donors, about 170 million T cells yielded 100 million or so unique TCR beta sequences and about 300 Gb of sequence data. Donor age, sex, ethnicity and CMV serostatus were compiled alongside the repertoire data. Rather than drawing on any new phenotypic data, the later analysis identified candidate immune exposures from TCR beta sequences and the way those sequences occurred across donors. In a later analysis, previously published TCR beta repertoires from more than 500 donors were re-analyzed and high-resolution HLA genotyping was added so that TCR occurrence patterns could be studied. The study aimed to test whether signatures of past pathogen exposure could be identified by cataloging public T cell receptors. An early release covering over 500 HLA-typed donors comprised roughly 300 gigabases of sequencing data and tens of millions of unique TCR sequences. The number of donors typed differed by locus, with 629-630 for A, B, C, DRB1 and DQB1, 522 for DQA1, over 600 for DPA1, and 400 to 490 for DPB1. Genome-wide SNP genotypes for about 55% of the 666 donors were used in a later genetic analysis, which treated that subset as a discovery cohort. Among over 350 genotyped donors of the cohort, an average of about 240,000 unique TCR beta nucleotide sequences were sequenced per donor, roughly 18% of them non-productive. To predict cytomegalovirus infection status, the study combined high-throughput TCR immunosequencing, statistical association of individual TCRs with disease status, and machine learning. All discovery cohort repertoires had been generated on a single sequencing platform. To decide whether each TCR beta V gene segment behaved as functional or pseudogenic, an earlier analysis of nearly 600 of the donors relied on high-throughput TCR beta sequencing. Of the 398 genotyped donors, approximately 82% fell in the genetic ancestry cluster associated with self-reported Caucasian donors. Four or five DR-DQ haplotypes were handled as single units for association and clustering because linkage in the cohort was strong. Both class I and class II loci were covered by HLA typing, at four-digit resolution. Besides the first cohort of some 670 subjects, a separate validation cohort made up of 120 or so different subjects was used. The study profiled the T cell repertoires of under 850 subjects by immunosequencing and related them to cytomegalovirus serostatus. What the study reported, not specific to this receptor: Correlated functional status among segregating V segments might reflect linkage disequilibrium, but an unknown experimental factor could not be ruled out. The classifier was reported to diagnose cytomegalovirus status with high specificity and sensitivity in both the original cohort and the validation cohort. An association between a missense DCLRE1C variant and V-gene and J-gene trimming of TCR beta chains was found in a later genetic analysis and replicated in an independent cohort. In this cohort, only TCR beta chains were sequenced, and detectable features were limited by the absence of alpha or paired-chain data. Because the 87-base-pair reads could not distinguish some IMGT-functional V segments, including TRBV6-2 and TRBV6-3, those segments were excluded. An earlier analysis of some 590 of the donors showed that most TCR beta V segments appeared in productive rearrangements either about 87% or about 30% of the time, which broadly matched IMGT annotations. In a later analysis, the rate of TCR association differed among HLA loci, with DRB1 alleles having the most associated TCRs and HLA-C alleles having the fewest. Compared with equally common non-associated chains, HLA-associated TCR beta chains in a later analysis were more clonally expanded and had lower generation probabilities. Because some donors lacked HLA typing at each locus, the association tests relied only on the typed subset. The presence/absence analyses assumed that sequencing depth was roughly uniform across donors, and that assumption may not be true. For the cohort, immune exposure information was limited to CMV serostatus. According to a later genetic analysis, donors in an Asian-associated ancestry cluster had fewer N-insertions in productive TCRs than the roughly 660-donor mean. A further reported finding was that TCR beta sequences accurately predicted the HLA-A and HLA-B alleles for most subjects in the first cohort. Most CMV-associated TCR beta chains appeared to be HLA-restricted in a later analysis, and the HLA associations seemed to be driven largely by CMV exposure. In the study, approximately 160 TCR beta chains were listed as associated with cytomegalovirus. Strong co-occurrence of HLA alleles, especially DR and DQ, made assigning TCR associations to individual alleles difficult. The authors suggested that the approach could potentially be extended to other disease states and immunological phenotypes. A later analysis reported that several top co-occurrence clusters appeared linked to parvovirus B19, influenza, CMV and Epstein-Barr virus. Because counts were too low, roughly 16 rarely observed V segments, including chromosome 9 orphons, were left out of the earlier analysis of some 600 of the donors. A cluster of highly shared sequence variants was judged likely to be a technical artifact of the sequencing pipeline. While some public TCRs were present in many individuals, most TCR sequences turned up only very rarely across donors. A few of the identified cytomegalovirus-associated TCR beta chains were confirmed in vitro to be specific for cytomegalovirus antigens. Specific HLA alleles were associated with roughly 16,000 TCR beta sequences at a false discovery rate of 0.05 in a later analysis.

The CDR3 numbers 15 residues from cysteine through phenylalanine. The retained sequence is limited to the CDR3, 45 bases, with the frame set at the first base. V loses 4 bases at its end and J loses 6 bases; junction bases beyond the gene matches: 10. The germline V gene gives CDR1 as MDHEN and CDR2 as SYDVKM. The receptor was derived from a man aged 18 to 35 in good health and CMV-seronegative. The specimen sequenced was PBMCs. The chain is encoded by TRBV28 joined to TRBJ1-2, with TRBD1 matching 8 junction bases. The CDR3 loop reads CASSSSTGERNGYTF. The nucleotide sequence reads as follows: TGTGCCAGCAGTTCCTCGACAGGGGAGAGGAATGGCTACACCTTC.